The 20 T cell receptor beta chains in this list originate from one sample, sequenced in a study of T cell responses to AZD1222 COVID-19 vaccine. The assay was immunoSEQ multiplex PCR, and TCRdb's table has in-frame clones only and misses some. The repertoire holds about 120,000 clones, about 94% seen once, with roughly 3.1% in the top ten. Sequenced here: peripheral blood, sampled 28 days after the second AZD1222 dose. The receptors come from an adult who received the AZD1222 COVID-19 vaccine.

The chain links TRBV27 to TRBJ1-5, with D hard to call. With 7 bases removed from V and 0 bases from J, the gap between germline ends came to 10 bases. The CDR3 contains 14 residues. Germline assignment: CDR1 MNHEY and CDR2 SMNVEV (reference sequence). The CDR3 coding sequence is TGTGCCAGCACAGACACCAATAGCAATCAGCCCCAGCATTTT. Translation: CASTDTNSNQPQHF.

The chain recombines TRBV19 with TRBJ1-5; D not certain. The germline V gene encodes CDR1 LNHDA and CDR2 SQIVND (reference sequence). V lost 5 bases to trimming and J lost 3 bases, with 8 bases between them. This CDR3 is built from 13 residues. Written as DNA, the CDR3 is TGTGCCAGTAGTCTTCAGTTCAATCAGCCCCAGCATTTT. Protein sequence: CASSLQFNQPQHF.

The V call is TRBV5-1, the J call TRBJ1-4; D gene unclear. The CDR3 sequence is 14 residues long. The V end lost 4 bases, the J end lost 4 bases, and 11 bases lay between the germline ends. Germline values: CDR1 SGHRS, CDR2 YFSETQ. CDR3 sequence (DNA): TGCGCCAGCAGCCTGGAGGCCCTTAATGAAAAACTGTTTTTT. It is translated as CASSLEALNEKLFF. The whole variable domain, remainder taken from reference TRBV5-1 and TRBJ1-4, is KAGVTQTPRYLIKTRGQQVTLSCSPISGHRSVSWYQQTPGQGLQFLFEYFSETQRNKGNFPGRFSGRQFSNSRSEMNVSTLELGDSALYLCASSLEALNEKLFFGSGTQLSVL.

Here the CDR3 DNA reads TGTGCCAGCGACCCGGGGACAGGAAACACCGGGGAGCTGTTTTTT. Translated, it gives CASDPGTGNTGELFF. V and J are TRBV28 and TRBJ2-2, with TRBD1 identical over 8 bases. The CDR3 extends over 15 amino acids. V shed 8 bases, J shed 2 bases, and the junction held 7 bases outside the gene matches. Germline CDR1 reads MDHEN; CDR2 reads SYDVKM.

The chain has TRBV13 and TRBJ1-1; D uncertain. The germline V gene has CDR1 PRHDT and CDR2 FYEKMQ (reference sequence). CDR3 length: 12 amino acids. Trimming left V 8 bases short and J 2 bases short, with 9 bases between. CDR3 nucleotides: TGTGCCAGCCTCCACGGAAACACTGAAGCTTTCTTT. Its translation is CASLHGNTEAFF.

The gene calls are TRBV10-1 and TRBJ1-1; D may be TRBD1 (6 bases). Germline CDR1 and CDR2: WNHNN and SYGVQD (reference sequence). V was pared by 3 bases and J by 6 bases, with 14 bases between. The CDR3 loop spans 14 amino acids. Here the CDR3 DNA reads TGCGCCAGCAGTGATCTACAGGGCGGTGCTGAAGCTTTCTTT. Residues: CASSDLQGGAEAFF.

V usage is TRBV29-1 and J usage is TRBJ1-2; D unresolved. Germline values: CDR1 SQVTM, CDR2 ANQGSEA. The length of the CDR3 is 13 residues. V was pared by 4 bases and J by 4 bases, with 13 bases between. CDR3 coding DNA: TGCAGCGTTGCAGGACGGATGACCTATGGCTACACCTTC. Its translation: CSVAGRMTYGYTF.

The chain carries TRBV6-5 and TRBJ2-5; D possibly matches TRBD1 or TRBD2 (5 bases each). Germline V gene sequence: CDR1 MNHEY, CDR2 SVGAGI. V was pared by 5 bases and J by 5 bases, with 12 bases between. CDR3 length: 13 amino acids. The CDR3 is CASSLRDRETQYF. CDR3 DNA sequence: TGTGCCAGCAGTCTCAGGGACCGGGAGACCCAGTACTTC.

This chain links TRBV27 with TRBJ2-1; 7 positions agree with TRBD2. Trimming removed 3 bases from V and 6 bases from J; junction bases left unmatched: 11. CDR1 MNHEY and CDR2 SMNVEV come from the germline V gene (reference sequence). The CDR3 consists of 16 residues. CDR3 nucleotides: TGTGCCAGCAGTTTGGGGGACTATCCTGTCCTCAATGAGCAGTTCTTC. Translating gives CASSLGDYPVLNEQFF.

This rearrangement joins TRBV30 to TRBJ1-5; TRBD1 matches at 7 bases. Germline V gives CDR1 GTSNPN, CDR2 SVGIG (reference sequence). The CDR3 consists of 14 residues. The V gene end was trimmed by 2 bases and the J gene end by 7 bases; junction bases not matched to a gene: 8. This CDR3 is CAWSMGGGGQPQHF. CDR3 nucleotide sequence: TGTGCCTGGAGTATGGGAGGGGGCGGCCAGCCCCAGCATTTT.

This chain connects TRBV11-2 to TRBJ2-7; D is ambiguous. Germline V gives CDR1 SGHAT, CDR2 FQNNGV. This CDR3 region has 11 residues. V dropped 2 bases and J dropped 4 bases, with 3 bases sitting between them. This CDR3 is CASSLMYEQYF. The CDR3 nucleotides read TGTGCCAGCAGCTTAATGTACGAGCAGTACTTC.

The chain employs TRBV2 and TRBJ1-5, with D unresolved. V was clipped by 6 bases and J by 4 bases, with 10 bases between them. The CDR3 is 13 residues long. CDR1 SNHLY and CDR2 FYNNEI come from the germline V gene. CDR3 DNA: TGTGCCAGCAGGATGCAGGAAAATCAGCCCCAGCATTTT. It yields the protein CASRMQENQPQHF. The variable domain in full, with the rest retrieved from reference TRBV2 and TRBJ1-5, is EPEVTQTPSHQVTQMGQEVILRCVPISNHLYFYWYRQILGQKVEFLVSFYNNEISEKSEIFDDQFSVERPDGSNFTLKIRSTKLEDSAMYFCASRMQENQPQHFGDGTRLSIL.

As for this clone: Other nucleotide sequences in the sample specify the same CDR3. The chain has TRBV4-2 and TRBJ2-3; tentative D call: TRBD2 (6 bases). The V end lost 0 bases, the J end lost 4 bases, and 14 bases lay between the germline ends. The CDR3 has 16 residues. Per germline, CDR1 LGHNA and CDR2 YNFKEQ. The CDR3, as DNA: TGTGCCAGCAGCCAAGAGTCGGGCCGCGGGGCAGATACGCAGTATTTT. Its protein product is CASSQESGRGADTQYF.

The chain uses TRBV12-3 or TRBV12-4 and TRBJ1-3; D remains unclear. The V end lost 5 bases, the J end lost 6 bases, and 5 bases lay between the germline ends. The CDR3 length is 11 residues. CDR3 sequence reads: CASSRKNTIYF. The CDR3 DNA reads TGTGCCAGCAGTCGGAAAAACACCATATATTTT.

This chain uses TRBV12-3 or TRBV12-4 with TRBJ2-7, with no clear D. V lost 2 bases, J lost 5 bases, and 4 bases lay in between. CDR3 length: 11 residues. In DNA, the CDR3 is TGTGCCAGCAGTTTATTCCACGAGCAGTACTTC. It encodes CASSLFHEQYF.

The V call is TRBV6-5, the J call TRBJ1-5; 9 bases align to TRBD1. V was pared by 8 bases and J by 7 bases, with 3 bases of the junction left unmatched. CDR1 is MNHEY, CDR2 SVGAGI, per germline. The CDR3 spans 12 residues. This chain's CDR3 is CASWTGEQPQHF. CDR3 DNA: TGTGCCAGCTGGACAGGGGAACAGCCCCAGCATTTT.

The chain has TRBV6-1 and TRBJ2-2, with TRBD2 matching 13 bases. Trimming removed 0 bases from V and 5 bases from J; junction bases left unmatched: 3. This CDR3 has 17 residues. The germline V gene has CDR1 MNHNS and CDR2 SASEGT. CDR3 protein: CASSEAGTSGVTGELFF. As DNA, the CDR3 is TGTGCCAGCAGTGAAGCCGGGACTAGCGGGGTTACCGGGGAGCTGTTTTTT.

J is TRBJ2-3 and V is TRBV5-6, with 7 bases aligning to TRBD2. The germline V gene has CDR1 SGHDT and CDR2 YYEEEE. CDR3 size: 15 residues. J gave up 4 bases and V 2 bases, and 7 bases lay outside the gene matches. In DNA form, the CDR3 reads TGTGCCAGCAGCTTCCAAGGGACTACAGCAGATACGCAGTATTTT. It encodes CASSFQGTTADTQYF.

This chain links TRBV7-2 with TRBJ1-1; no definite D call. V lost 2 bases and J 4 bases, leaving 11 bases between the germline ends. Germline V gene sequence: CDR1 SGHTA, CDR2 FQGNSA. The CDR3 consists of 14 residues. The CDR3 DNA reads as TGTGCCAGCAGCTTAACTTCCGGGCGCACTGAAGCTTTCTTT. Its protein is CASSLTSGRTEAFF.

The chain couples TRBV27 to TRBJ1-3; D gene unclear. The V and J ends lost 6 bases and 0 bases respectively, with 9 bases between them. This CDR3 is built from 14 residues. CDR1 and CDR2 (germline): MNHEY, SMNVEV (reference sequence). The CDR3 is CASSSGHSGNTIYF. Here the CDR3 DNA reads TGTGCCAGCAGCTCCGGGCACTCTGGAAACACCATATATTTT.